This T cell receptor beta chain originates from a study of T cell clones after liver transplantation. Whole-study context: Apart from a few HCV-positive recipients, transplants were for non-autoimmune, non-viral reasons. Until 12-24 months post-transplant, subjects got standard immunosuppression and no induction. Tolerance: complete withdrawal held at least one year, liver enzymes staying within twice normal.

Libraries were prepared by immunoSEQ multiplex PCR; TCRdb keeps only in-frame clonotypes and omits some of them. The table lists approximately 55,000 clones, about 70% of them singletons, with about 15% in the top ten. In its sample, this clone was seen a few times. The sequences come from CD4+ T cells from blood, collected before liver transplant. The source is a human donor who received a liver transplant.

The CDR3, as DNA: TGTGCCAGCTCACCACCCGACGGCGGAACGACTAATGAAAAACTGTTTTTT. Amino acid sequence: CASSPPDGGTTNEKLFF. The chain carries TRBV18 and TRBJ1-4, with unresolved D. V was trimmed by 0 bases and J by 2 bases, leaving 13 bases between them. This CDR3 has 17 residues. CDR1 is KGHSH, CDR2 LQKENI, per germline.